The rows below give T cell receptor beta chains drawn from one sample of a study of OX40 agonist ivuxolimab in advanced cancers. Here immunoSEQ multiplex PCR was the method, and the copy in TCRdb shows in-frame clones only, minus some. The data hold just over 95,000 clones, with 70% to 90% observed a single time. This sample comprised CD4+ or CD8+ T cells sorted from blood, obtained in a trial of the OX40 agonist ivuxolimab. These receptor sequences come from an adult with an advanced solid tumor such as melanoma, head and neck, liver or kidney cancer. Each CDR3 is given with its conserved first and last residue. Fields, in order: D gene, J gene, V gene, clone size, CDR3 DNA, CDR3 protein. A D gene is named only where the DNA matches it firmly. Clone size is shown for a subset of rows, as once, few, many or a class of expanded clone.

d_gene: TRBD1; j_gene: TRBJ2-7; v_gene: TRBV11-2; abundance: -; CDR3nt: TGTGCCAGCAGCTTACGCAGGGGGCGATTGGAGTACTTC; CDR3aa: CASSLRRGRLEYF
d_gene: -; j_gene: TRBJ2-1; v_gene: TRBV11-3; abundance: -; CDR3nt: TGTGCCAGCAGCTCCTGGAGCTCCTACAATGAGCAGTTCTTC; CDR3aa: CASSSWSSYNEQFF
d_gene: -; j_gene: TRBJ2-7; v_gene: TRBV2; abundance: once; CDR3nt: TGTGCCAGCAGCCCAACGTGGGCGGTCTACGAGCAGTACTTC; CDR3aa: CASSPTWAVYEQYF
d_gene: -; j_gene: TRBJ2-7; v_gene: TRBV2; abundance: few; CDR3nt: TGTGCCAGCAGTGTAGGTAGGAGGGAGGCCTACGAGCAGTACTTC; CDR3aa: CASSVGRREAYEQYF
d_gene: -; j_gene: TRBJ2-6; v_gene: TRBV4-3; abundance: -; CDR3nt: TGCGCCAGCAGCCCCTCGGGACTCCTCTCTGGGGCCAACGTCCTGACTTTC; CDR3aa: CASSPSGLLSGANVLTF
d_gene: -; j_gene: TRBJ1-2; v_gene: TRBV20-1; abundance: -; CDR3nt: TGCAGTGCTAGAAGCTATGGCTACACCTTC; CDR3aa: CSARSYGYTF
d_gene: -; j_gene: TRBJ2-7; v_gene: TRBV6-5; abundance: once; CDR3nt: TGTGCCAGCAGTTACTCCAGGGACTCCTACGAGCAGTACTTC; CDR3aa: CASSYSRDSYEQYF
d_gene: -; j_gene: TRBJ2-7; v_gene: TRBV6-1; abundance: -; CDR3nt: TGTGCCAGCAGCGGTACCAGCTCCTACGAGCAGTACTTC; CDR3aa: CASSGTSSYEQYF
d_gene: -; j_gene: TRBJ2-5; v_gene: TRBV5-1; abundance: -; CDR3nt: TGCGCCAGCACAAGAAGGGGGATACAAGAGACCCAGTACTTC; CDR3aa: CASTRRGIQETQYF
d_gene: -; j_gene: TRBJ2-3; v_gene: TRBV11-3; abundance: -; CDR3nt: TGTGCCAGCAGCCCCCCGGTGGGATTCACAGATACGCAGTATTTT; CDR3aa: CASSPPVGFTDTQYF
d_gene: -; j_gene: TRBJ2-5; v_gene: TRBV7-9; abundance: -; CDR3nt: TGTGCCAGCAGGCTGGGGGCACAAGAGACCCAGTACTTC; CDR3aa: CASRLGAQETQYF
d_gene: -; j_gene: TRBJ2-7; v_gene: TRBV27; abundance: -; CDR3nt: TGTGCCAGCAGTTCCTCTGGCGAGCAGTACTTC; CDR3aa: CASSSSGEQYF
d_gene: -; j_gene: TRBJ2-1; v_gene: TRBV5-1; abundance: -; CDR3nt: TGCGCCAGCGGTGGGAATGACGGTCCCAATGAGCAGTTCTTC; CDR3aa: CASGGNDGPNEQFF
d_gene: -; j_gene: TRBJ2-7; v_gene: TRBV5-6; abundance: few; CDR3nt: TGTGCCAGCAGCCCCCTGCAGGCCGAGCAGTACTTC; CDR3aa: CASSPLQAEQYF
d_gene: -; j_gene: TRBJ2-6; v_gene: TRBV27; abundance: -; CDR3nt: TGTGCCAGCAGTACCTCCCGGCAGTCCATCTCTGGGGCCAACGTCCTGACTTTC; CDR3aa: CASSTSRQSISGANVLTF
d_gene: -; j_gene: TRBJ2-5; v_gene: TRBV14; abundance: -; CDR3nt: TGTGCCAGCAGCCAAGCTTTCCCAGGGACTGTACAAGAGACCCAGTACTTC; CDR3aa: CASSQAFPGTVQETQYF
d_gene: -; j_gene: TRBJ2-1; v_gene: TRBV28; abundance: -; CDR3nt: TGTGCCAGCACTACCTACAATGAGCAGTTCTTC; CDR3aa: CASTTYNEQFF
d_gene: TRBD2; j_gene: TRBJ2-3; v_gene: TRBV28; abundance: -; CDR3nt: TGTGCCAGCCTAACGGGAGGACTAGCGGGAGGGCCAGCAGATACGCAGTATTTT; CDR3aa: CASLTGGLAGGPADTQYF
d_gene: -; j_gene: TRBJ2-5; v_gene: TRBV27; abundance: few; CDR3nt: TGTGCCAGCAGTGCAAACCAAGAGACCCAGTACTTC; CDR3aa: CASSANQETQYF
d_gene: -; j_gene: TRBJ2-6; v_gene: TRBV6-4; abundance: -; CDR3nt: TGTGCCAGGAAGTTTTATCCAGGGGATATGACTGGGGCCAACGTCCTGACTTTC; CDR3aa: CARKFYPGDMTGANVLTF
d_gene: TRBD2; j_gene: TRBJ2-7; v_gene: TRBV7-2; abundance: -; CDR3nt: TGTGCCAGCAGCTTAAGCGGGGAGGAAGTGCGGGAGCAGTACTTC; CDR3aa: CASSLSGEEVREQYF
d_gene: -; j_gene: TRBJ2-7; v_gene: TRBV9; abundance: -; CDR3nt: TGTGCCAGCAGCGTAGGTAGCGGAACCTACGAGCAGTACTTC; CDR3aa: CASSVGSGTYEQYF
d_gene: TRBD1; j_gene: TRBJ2-7; v_gene: TRBV7-8; abundance: -; CDR3nt: TGTGCCAGCAGCTCCCAGACAGGGGCGAGCTCCTACGAGCAGTACTTC; CDR3aa: CASSSQTGASSYEQYF
d_gene: TRBD2; j_gene: TRBJ2-3; v_gene: TRBV19; abundance: -; CDR3nt: TGTGCCAGTAGTACGACTAGCTCCAGAGATACGCAGTATTTT; CDR3aa: CASSTTSSRDTQYF
d_gene: -; j_gene: TRBJ2-5; v_gene: TRBV7-3; abundance: -; CDR3nt: TGTGCCAGCAGCTTAGGGGGTAGGGAAGAGACCCAGTACTTC; CDR3aa: CASSLGGREETQYF
d_gene: TRBD2; j_gene: TRBJ2-7; v_gene: TRBV6-5; abundance: -; CDR3nt: TGTGCCAGCGCCCCCGGAGCGGGAGAGTATGAGCAGTACTTC; CDR3aa: CASAPGAGEYEQYF
d_gene: -; j_gene: TRBJ1-5; v_gene: TRBV7-9; abundance: -; CDR3nt: TGTGCCAGCAGTGGACTGGGGCCCCAGCATTTT; CDR3aa: CASSGLGPQHF
d_gene: TRBD2; j_gene: TRBJ2-1; v_gene: TRBV28; abundance: -; CDR3nt: TGTGCCAGCAGTTATGGACCGAGGACTAGCGTCATTGAGCAGTTCTTC; CDR3aa: CASSYGPRTSVIEQFF
d_gene: -; j_gene: TRBJ2-7; v_gene: TRBV28; abundance: -; CDR3nt: TGTGCCAGCAACCCCGGCGGACTATCGGGCGAGCAGTACTTC; CDR3aa: CASNPGGLSGEQYF
d_gene: -; j_gene: TRBJ2-3; v_gene: TRBV20-1; abundance: -; CDR3nt: TGCAGTGCGGCCTCGAATCGGGCGCAGTATTTT; CDR3aa: CSAASNRAQYF
d_gene: -; j_gene: TRBJ2-3; v_gene: TRBV11-3; abundance: -; CDR3nt: TGTGCCAGCAGCTTCCCCACAGATACGCAGTATTTT; CDR3aa: CASSFPTDTQYF
d_gene: -; j_gene: TRBJ2-1; v_gene: TRBV19; abundance: -; CDR3nt: TGTGCCAGTAGTTTACAGGGGCGCGGGAGCTCCTACAATGAGCAGTTCTTC; CDR3aa: CASSLQGRGSSYNEQFF
d_gene: -; j_gene: TRBJ1-4; v_gene: TRBV28; abundance: -; CDR3nt: TGTGCCAGCAGTTTAACAGGACCCAATGAAAAACTGTTTTTT; CDR3aa: CASSLTGPNEKLFF
d_gene: -; j_gene: TRBJ1-1; v_gene: TRBV5-4; abundance: -; CDR3nt: TGTGCCAGCAGCTCAGGGTTGGAGGACACTGAAGCTTTCTTT; CDR3aa: CASSSGLEDTEAFF
d_gene: -; j_gene: TRBJ2-7; v_gene: TRBV7-9; abundance: -; CDR3nt: TGTGCCAGCAGCTTTGAGGAGCTCGTCTACGAGCAGTACTTC; CDR3aa: CASSFEELVYEQYF
d_gene: -; j_gene: TRBJ2-2; v_gene: TRBV9; abundance: -; CDR3nt: TGTGCCAGCAGCGTAGGAGGGCCCGGGGAGCTGTTTTTT; CDR3aa: CASSVGGPGELFF
d_gene: TRBD1; j_gene: TRBJ1-2; v_gene: TRBV6-6; abundance: -; CDR3nt: TGTGCCAGCAGTCCAGGGGGCCTCTATGGCTACACCTTC; CDR3aa: CASSPGGLYGYTF
d_gene: -; j_gene: TRBJ2-5; v_gene: TRBV18; abundance: -; CDR3nt: TGTGCCAGCTCCCAAACGGCCGGACAAGAGACCCAGTACTTC; CDR3aa: CASSQTAGQETQYF
d_gene: TRBD2; j_gene: TRBJ2-7; v_gene: TRBV10-3; abundance: -; CDR3nt: TGTGCCATCAGTGCCCAGGAAACTAGCGGGAGAGACGAGCAGTACTTC; CDR3aa: CAISAQETSGRDEQYF
d_gene: TRBD2; j_gene: TRBJ2-1; v_gene: TRBV6-5; abundance: -; CDR3nt: TGTGCCAGCAGCATCCTAGCGGGAGTCGGCAATGAGCAGTTCTTC; CDR3aa: CASSILAGVGNEQFF
d_gene: TRBD2; j_gene: TRBJ2-5; v_gene: TRBV7-2; abundance: -; CDR3nt: TGTGCCAGCAGCCCCACCCCCGGGACTAGCCCACAAGAGACCCAGTACTTC; CDR3aa: CASSPTPGTSPQETQYF
d_gene: TRBD1; j_gene: TRBJ2-3; v_gene: TRBV11-2; abundance: -; CDR3nt: TGTGCCAGCAGCTTATTAACAGGGGGGAATACGCAGTATTTT; CDR3aa: CASSLLTGGNTQYF
d_gene: TRBD2; j_gene: TRBJ2-1; v_gene: TRBV7-2; abundance: -; CDR3nt: TGTGCCAGCAGCTCGGGGGGGCTAGCCTACAATGAGCAGTTCTTC; CDR3aa: CASSSGGLAYNEQFF